A selection of T cell receptor beta chains follows, all from one sample in a study of shared clonotypes between healthy human individuals. Clones were sequenced by immunoSEQ multiplex PCR, and TCRdb holds only the in-frame ones, with some missing. The table has millions of clones, 85% to 95% seen once. Sequenced input: naive CD4+ T cells sorted from blood. The receptor set was obtained from a man in his late teens or twenties in good health. Both conserved end residues are part of each CDR3. Each record gives: clone size, D gene, V gene, J gene, CDR3 protein, CDR3 DNA. The D gene is left open where the match is weak. Not all rows give a size; the values are once, few, many and, for expanded clones, a class.

clone_size: NA
d_call: NA
v_call: TRBV10-1
j_call: TRBJ1-1
cdr3_aa: CASSDRLGRNTEAFF
cdr3_nt: TGCGCCAGCAGTGACAGGCTCGGAAGGAACACTGAAGCTTTCTTT

clone_size: once
d_call: NA
v_call: TRBV7-9
j_call: TRBJ1-2
cdr3_aa: CASSAYYGYTF
cdr3_nt: TGTGCCAGCAGTGCCTACTATGGCTACACCTTC

clone_size: NA
d_call: NA
v_call: TRBV7-2
j_call: TRBJ1-2
cdr3_aa: CASSPPAGVRGYGYTF
cdr3_nt: TGTGCCAGCTCCCCCCCAGCGGGGGTACGCGGCTATGGCTACACCTTC

clone_size: NA
d_call: NA
v_call: TRBV6-5
j_call: TRBJ2-7
cdr3_aa: CASSYSRLTYEQYF
cdr3_nt: TGTGCCAGCAGTTACTCCAGGCTGACCTACGAGCAGTACTTC

clone_size: NA
d_call: TRBD1
v_call: TRBV7-2
j_call: TRBJ1-1
cdr3_aa: CASSFDRDAEAFF
cdr3_nt: TGTGCCAGCAGCTTCGACAGGGACGCTGAAGCTTTCTTT

clone_size: NA
d_call: TRBD2
v_call: TRBV7-8
j_call: TRBJ2-1
cdr3_aa: CASSQGLAANNEQFF
cdr3_nt: TGTGCCAGCAGCCAGGGACTAGCGGCTAACAATGAGCAGTTCTTC

clone_size: NA
d_call: TRBD1
v_call: TRBV28
j_call: TRBJ1-2
cdr3_aa: CATQTGGAYGYTF
cdr3_nt: TGTGCCACTCAAACAGGGGGCGCTTATGGCTACACCTTC

clone_size: NA
d_call: NA
v_call: TRBV5-1
j_call: TRBJ2-1
cdr3_aa: CASSLETSYNEQFF
cdr3_nt: TGCGCCAGCAGCTTGGAGACTAGTTACAATGAGCAGTTCTTC

clone_size: NA
d_call: NA
v_call: TRBV23-1
j_call: TRBJ2-7
cdr3_aa: CASRDTNYDEQYF
cdr3_nt: TGCGCCAGCAGAGATACGAACTACGACGAGCAGTACTTC

clone_size: NA
d_call: NA
v_call: TRBV4-3
j_call: TRBJ2-2
cdr3_aa: CASSQGPLGELFF
cdr3_nt: TGCGCCAGCAGCCAAGGCCCACTCGGGGAGCTGTTTTTT

clone_size: few
d_call: NA
v_call: TRBV19
j_call: TRBJ2-7
cdr3_aa: CASSTGTSYEQYF
cdr3_nt: TGTGCCAGTAGTACCGGGACTTCTTACGAGCAGTACTTC

clone_size: once
d_call: TRBD1
v_call: TRBV5-4
j_call: TRBJ1-2
cdr3_aa: CASSLYDRGNYGYTF
cdr3_nt: TGTGCCAGCAGCTTGTACGACAGGGGTAACTATGGCTACACCTTC

clone_size: NA
d_call: TRBD1
v_call: TRBV7-9
j_call: TRBJ2-7
cdr3_aa: CASSFYRDRGLSEQYF
cdr3_nt: TGTGCCAGCAGCTTCTACCGGGACAGGGGGCTTTCCGAGCAGTACTTC

clone_size: few
d_call: TRBD1
v_call: TRBV19
j_call: TRBJ1-6
cdr3_aa: CASSRTGEKDSPLHF
cdr3_nt: TGTGCCAGTAGCAGGACAGGGGAAAAGGATTCACCCCTCCACTTT

clone_size: NA
d_call: NA
v_call: TRBV7-2
j_call: TRBJ2-5
cdr3_aa: CASSTVGGRQETQYF
cdr3_nt: TGTGCCAGCAGCACAGTTGGAGGCCGACAAGAGACCCAGTACTTC

clone_size: NA
d_call: NA
v_call: TRBV10-3
j_call: TRBJ1-5
cdr3_aa: CAISGHSNQPQHF
cdr3_nt: TGTGCCATCAGTGGACATAGCAATCAGCCCCAGCATTTT

clone_size: NA
d_call: NA
v_call: TRBV7-3
j_call: TRBJ2-5
cdr3_aa: CASSLGDSPQTQYF
cdr3_nt: TGTGCCAGCAGCTTAGGAGATTCCCCGCAGACCCAGTACTTC

clone_size: NA
d_call: NA
v_call: TRBV7-2
j_call: TRBJ2-7
cdr3_aa: CASSPLRGGEQYF
cdr3_nt: TGTGCCAGCAGCCCGCTTAGGGGTGGCGAGCAGTACTTC

clone_size: NA
d_call: NA
v_call: TRBV11-2
j_call: TRBJ2-7
cdr3_aa: CASSLGRLTVQYF
cdr3_nt: TGTGCCAGCAGCTTAGGTCGGCTGACCGTGCAGTACTTC

clone_size: NA
d_call: TRBD2
v_call: TRBV5-1
j_call: TRBJ2-7
cdr3_aa: CASNEGTSVSEQYF
cdr3_nt: TGCGCCAGCAACGAAGGGACTAGCGTCTCCGAGCAGTACTTC

clone_size: NA
d_call: NA
v_call: TRBV9
j_call: TRBJ1-2
cdr3_aa: CASSAPLVETSNYGYTF
cdr3_nt: TGTGCCAGCAGCGCTCCCCTAGTAGAGACAAGCAACTATGGCTACACCTTC

clone_size: NA
d_call: TRBD1
v_call: TRBV27
j_call: TRBJ2-7
cdr3_aa: CASSFGTAKYEQYF
cdr3_nt: TGTGCCAGCAGTTTTGGGACAGCTAAGTACGAGCAGTACTTC

clone_size: NA
d_call: NA
v_call: TRBV13
j_call: TRBJ1-2
cdr3_aa: CASSLGAGVLNYGYTF
cdr3_nt: TGTGCCAGCAGCTTAGGCGCAGGGGTCCTTAACTATGGCTACACCTTC

clone_size: NA
d_call: NA
v_call: TRBV18
j_call: TRBJ1-5
cdr3_aa: CASSPGTDYQPQHF
cdr3_nt: TGTGCCAGCTCACCCGGGACGGACTATCAGCCCCAGCATTTT

clone_size: NA
d_call: NA
v_call: TRBV7-9
j_call: TRBJ2-2
cdr3_aa: CASSISEATGELFF
cdr3_nt: TGTGCCAGCAGCATTTCAGAAGCCACCGGGGAGCTGTTTTTT

clone_size: NA
d_call: NA
v_call: TRBV14
j_call: TRBJ2-1
cdr3_aa: CASSLLTGGSSYNEQFF
cdr3_nt: TGTGCCAGCAGCCTTTTGACAGGAGGGAGCTCCTACAATGAGCAGTTCTTC

clone_size: NA
d_call: NA
v_call: TRBV2
j_call: TRBJ2-2
cdr3_aa: CASSEDGPSWNTGELFF
cdr3_nt: TGTGCCAGCAGTGAGGACGGGCCTTCTTGGAACACCGGGGAGCTGTTTTTT

clone_size: NA
d_call: NA
v_call: TRBV5-6
j_call: TRBJ2-2
cdr3_aa: CASSLVTGPGELFF
cdr3_nt: TGTGCCAGCAGCTTGGTAACCGGGCCCGGGGAGCTGTTTTTT

clone_size: NA
d_call: TRBD2
v_call: TRBV7-9
j_call: TRBJ2-7
cdr3_aa: CASSHTQAGDSYEQYF
cdr3_nt: TGTGCCAGCAGCCACACCCAAGCGGGAGACTCCTACGAGCAGTACTTC

clone_size: many
d_call: TRBD2
v_call: TRBV6-5
j_call: TRBJ2-7
cdr3_aa: CASSSGLAGAHEQYF
cdr3_nt: TGTGCCAGCAGTTCCGGACTAGCGGGAGCCCACGAGCAGTACTTC

clone_size: NA
d_call: TRBD2
v_call: TRBV5-1
j_call: TRBJ2-1
cdr3_aa: CASSLASTSGEHNEQFF
cdr3_nt: TGCGCCAGCAGCTTGGCCTCCACTAGCGGGGAGCACAATGAGCAGTTCTTC

clone_size: NA
d_call: NA
v_call: TRBV19
j_call: TRBJ2-5
cdr3_aa: CASSIGGPKGETQYF
cdr3_nt: TGTGCCAGTAGTATAGGGGGACCGAAAGGGGAGACCCAGTACTTC

clone_size: NA
d_call: NA
v_call: TRBV5-4
j_call: TRBJ1-1
cdr3_aa: CASSPGPNTEAFF
cdr3_nt: TGTGCCAGCAGCCCTGGCCCTAACACTGAAGCTTTCTTT

clone_size: NA
d_call: NA
v_call: TRBV20-1
j_call: TRBJ1-4
cdr3_aa: CSARGNEKLFF
cdr3_nt: TGCAGTGCTAGGGGTAATGAAAAACTGTTTTTT

clone_size: NA
d_call: NA
v_call: TRBV30
j_call: TRBJ2-3
cdr3_aa: CAWSVNGIADTQYF
cdr3_nt: TGTGCCTGGAGTGTAAATGGGATCGCAGATACGCAGTATTTT

clone_size: NA
d_call: NA
v_call: TRBV11-2
j_call: TRBJ2-5
cdr3_aa: CASRREGGPETQYF
cdr3_nt: TGTGCCAGCAGGAGGGAAGGGGGGCCTGAGACCCAGTACTTC

clone_size: NA
d_call: NA
v_call: TRBV28
j_call: TRBJ1-5
cdr3_aa: CASSLEVGGNQPQHF
cdr3_nt: TGTGCCAGCAGTTTGGAGGTAGGAGGCAATCAGCCCCAGCATTTT

clone_size: NA
d_call: TRBD2
v_call: TRBV10-3
j_call: TRBJ2-1
cdr3_aa: CAISPWTSGPNNEQFF
cdr3_nt: TGTGCCATCAGTCCCTGGACTAGCGGCCCTAACAATGAGCAGTTCTTC

clone_size: NA
d_call: NA
v_call: TRBV13
j_call: TRBJ2-3
cdr3_aa: CASSPPFDTDTQYF
cdr3_nt: TGTGCCAGCAGCCCCCCCTTCGACACAGATACGCAGTATTTT

clone_size: NA
d_call: TRBD1
v_call: TRBV19
j_call: TRBJ1-5
cdr3_aa: CASSIPIDRANNQPQHF
cdr3_nt: TGTGCCAGTAGTATCCCCATCGACAGGGCTAACAATCAGCCCCAGCATTTT

clone_size: NA
d_call: TRBD1
v_call: TRBV15
j_call: TRBJ2-7
cdr3_aa: CATSRSQGAFNEQYF
cdr3_nt: TGTGCCACCAGCAGATCACAGGGGGCATTCAACGAGCAGTACTTC

clone_size: NA
d_call: NA
v_call: TRBV5-1
j_call: TRBJ1-1
cdr3_aa: CASSSLLGTEAFF
cdr3_nt: TGCGCCAGCAGCTCCTTATTGGGAACTGAAGCTTTCTTT

clone_size: NA
d_call: NA
v_call: TRBV2
j_call: TRBJ1-6
cdr3_aa: CASSERSSYNSPLHF
cdr3_nt: TGTGCCAGCAGTGAAAGGAGCTCCTATAATTCACCCCTCCACTTT

clone_size: NA
d_call: TRBD2
v_call: TRBV7-8
j_call: TRBJ2-7
cdr3_aa: CASSLAPGGVGYEQYF
cdr3_nt: TGTGCCAGCAGCTTAGCCCCGGGGGGAGTTGGCTACGAGCAGTACTTC

clone_size: NA
d_call: NA
v_call: TRBV18
j_call: TRBJ2-7
cdr3_aa: CASSPSLDSISYEQYF
cdr3_nt: TGTGCCAGCTCACCCTCCCTGGACTCGATTTCCTACGAGCAGTACTTC

clone_size: NA
d_call: NA
v_call: TRBV6-5
j_call: TRBJ2-3
cdr3_aa: CASSSGGGADTQYF
cdr3_nt: TGTGCCAGCAGTTCCGGGGGTGGGGCAGATACGCAGTATTTT

clone_size: NA
d_call: NA
v_call: TRBV27
j_call: TRBJ1-5
cdr3_aa: CASSLIADSNQPQHF
cdr3_nt: TGTGCCAGCAGTTTAATCGCGGACAGCAATCAGCCCCAGCATTTT

clone_size: NA
d_call: TRBD1
v_call: TRBV11-2
j_call: TRBJ2-3
cdr3_aa: CASSKGQGAADTQYF
cdr3_nt: TGTGCCAGCAGCAAGGGACAGGGGGCCGCAGATACGCAGTATTTT

clone_size: once
d_call: TRBD2
v_call: TRBV19
j_call: TRBJ2-3
cdr3_aa: CASSISTSGSADTQYF
cdr3_nt: TGTGCCAGTAGTATCTCGACTAGCGGGAGTGCAGATACGCAGTATTTT

clone_size: many
d_call: NA
v_call: TRBV4-3
j_call: TRBJ1-4
cdr3_aa: CASSQDLGVGEKLFF
cdr3_nt: TGCGCCAGCAGCCAAGATCTAGGTGTGGGGGAAAAACTGTTTTTT

clone_size: NA
d_call: TRBD1
v_call: TRBV7-9
j_call: TRBJ1-1
cdr3_aa: CASSSWVTGSTEAFF
cdr3_nt: TGTGCCAGCAGCTCCTGGGTGACAGGGTCCACTGAAGCTTTCTTT

clone_size: NA
d_call: NA
v_call: TRBV5-1
j_call: TRBJ2-2
cdr3_aa: CASSLALDRTGELFF
cdr3_nt: TGCGCCAGCAGCTTGGCCCTGGATCGGACCGGGGAGCTGTTTTTT

clone_size: NA
d_call: NA
v_call: TRBV6-1
j_call: TRBJ2-5
cdr3_aa: CASSEARAQPETQYF
cdr3_nt: TGTGCCAGCAGTGAAGCACGGGCACAGCCAGAGACCCAGTACTTC

clone_size: NA
d_call: NA
v_call: TRBV30
j_call: TRBJ1-2
cdr3_aa: CAWSTQGVRGRGSYTF
cdr3_nt: TGTGCCTGGTCTACGCAAGGCGTCAGGGGCCGGGGTAGCTACACCTTC

clone_size: NA
d_call: NA
v_call: TRBV30
j_call: TRBJ2-7
cdr3_aa: CAWRTVIRHEQYF
cdr3_nt: TGTGCCTGGAGGACAGTAATACGGCACGAGCAGTACTTC

clone_size: NA
d_call: NA
v_call: TRBV29-1
j_call: TRBJ1-2
cdr3_aa: CSAQEGSYGYTF
cdr3_nt: TGCAGCGCTCAAGAGGGTTCCTATGGCTACACCTTC

clone_size: NA
d_call: TRBD1
v_call: TRBV6-5
j_call: TRBJ1-5
cdr3_aa: CASRNGQENQPQHF
cdr3_nt: TGTGCCAGCAGAAACGGACAGGAGAATCAGCCCCAGCATTTT

clone_size: NA
d_call: NA
v_call: TRBV28
j_call: TRBJ1-4
cdr3_aa: CASSLRSTNEKLFF
cdr3_nt: TGTGCCAGCAGTTTGAGGTCAACTAATGAAAAACTGTTTTTT

clone_size: NA
d_call: TRBD2
v_call: TRBV7-3
j_call: TRBJ2-1
cdr3_aa: CASRLAGSSYNEQFF
cdr3_nt: TGTGCCAGCAGGTTAGCGGGGAGCTCCTACAATGAGCAGTTCTTC